This T cell receptor beta chain was identified in a study of T cell responses to AZD1222 COVID-19 vaccine. Across the whole study: Analysis merged second doses at about 4 or about 12 weeks. Study-wide results and caveats: Most donors were white British and more were female, and clonal diversity was possibly underestimated. Two doses of AZD1222 preceded a rise in Spike-specific TCR breadth and depth.

Germline values: CDR1 LNHDA, CDR2 SQIVND (reference sequence). The CDR3 runs 16 residues. Losses at the gene ends were 1 base for V and 4 bases for J; bases not matched to a gene: 5. Sequenced by immunoSEQ multiplex PCR; TCRdb stores in-frame clones only, minus some. The table lists about 88,000 clones, around 90% of them singletons. With regard to this clone: Its antigen is undetermined.

The chain uses TRBV19 and TRBJ2-3; TRBD2 agrees at 10 bases. The source was peripheral blood, collected on day 0 of AZD1222 vaccination. This TCR came from an adult in good health. This CDR3 reads CASSIVGSGRSDTQYF. The CDR3 DNA reads TGTGCCAGTAGTATAGTGGGTAGCGGGAGGTCAGATACGCAGTATTTT. Complete variable domain (other parts from reference TRBV19 and TRBJ2-3): DGGITQSPKYLFRKEGQNVTLSCEQNLNHDAMYWYRQDPGQGLRLIYYSQIVNDFQKGDIAEGYSVSREKKESFPLTVTSAQKNPTAFYLCASSIVGSGRSDTQYFGPGTRLTVL.